This is a list of T cell receptor beta chains from one sample in a study of blood T cell repertoires in COVID-19. Only in-frame clones appear in the TCRdb table, and some are missing; sequencing was by immunoSEQ multiplex PCR. The table shows approximately 300,000 clones, with around 90% occurring only once. Sequencing was carried out using PBMCs or T cells enriched from blood (not recorded which). The receptors were gathered from a woman in her twenties or thirties who had recovered from COVID-19. CDR3s leave out the opening cysteine and the closing phenylalanine or tryptophan. D genes are given only for firm matches.

>TRBV19|NA
ASSVPGGLNTEAF
>TRBV14|TRBD1
ASSQPQGAQVNTQY
>TRBV27|TRBD1
ASSFIDRVRETQY
>TRBV3-1/TRBV3-2|NA
ASSQDTRKGVEQY
>TRBV6-5|NA
ASSFSGTANTEAF
>TRBV5-1|TRBD1
ASSTWTGVNTGELF
>TRBV3-1/TRBV3-2|NA
ASSQFPVNQPQH
>TRBV7-3|TRBD2
ASSFGLAGGKEQF
>TRBV25-1|NA
ASSTGMRAATNEKLF
>TRBV12-3/TRBV12-4|NA
ASSLGTSYEQY
>TRBV6-5|TRBD1
ATRQGESGNTIY
>TRBV11-2|NA
ASSTHRDGYT
>TRBV5-1|TRBD2
ASSLERLAGETQY
>TRBV27|NA
ASSKGGGEQY
>TRBV27|NA
ASSFSSGNTIY
>TRBV6-5|NA
ASRTSGSNQPQH
>TRBV30|NA
AWSPGDYGYT
>TRBV29-1|TRBD1
SVGQGMDTQY
>TRBV7-9|NA
ASSPRTAQETQY
>TRBV18|NA
ASSTRGGMSTEAF
>TRBV2|NA
ASSSTVNTEAF
>TRBV13|TRBD2
ASSLSLRAGVETQY
>TRBV2|NA
ASSDQGQLYYEQY
>TRBV7-6|NA
ASSFQAGTANEKLF
>TRBV20-1|TRBD2
SASRGTSGVNEQF
>TRBV10-3|TRBD1
AISDRGSDNEQF
>TRBV5-1|NA
ASSLVAPGRETQY
>TRBV5-4|NA
ASSQDRSTDTQY
>TRBV5-1|NA
ASRSQEIQETQY
>TRBV14|NA
ASSQGWGPGANVLT
>TRBV5-1|TRBD1
ASSLGTGGGNQPQH
>TRBV29-1|TRBD1
SAEGRTGGLTNYGYT
>TRBV6-2/TRBV6-3|TRBD1
ASSSGTTGGLFNQPQH
>TRBV27|TRBD2
ASSPLAGSYYEQY
>TRBV11-2|TRBD1
ASSSIGTGGGYT
>TRBV5-4|NA
ASSVDTKRANEKLF
>TRBV28|TRBD1
ASSHPGQGEETQY
>TRBV19|NA
ASSAYARGNSNQPQH
>TRBV7-9|NA
ASSVVRGPEGGNIQY
>TRBV4-1|NA
ASSQVAGVNNEKLF
>TRBV12-3/TRBV12-4|TRBD1
ASRKDRVGEQY
>TRBV7-3|TRBD1
ASSGGTGSYGYT
>TRBV5-6|TRBD1
ASSQLRDRRVNYGYT
>TRBV6-4|TRBD2
ASSDVGTRQETQY
>TRBV19|TRBD1
ASSFRLGQGANQPQH
>TRBV9|TRBD1
ASSPGTGGPEAF
>TRBV19|TRBD2
ASSIFPSGQYNEQF
>TRBV6-2/TRBV6-3|NA
ASSYLSGGAF
>TRBV4-1|NA
ASSHPGVMNTEAF
>TRBV5-5|NA
ASSPPPGPQH
>TRBV19|NA
ASSIGRQGPEAF